This section outlines one T cell receptor (beta chain) sequence together with its context. Its specificity is not known. The study reverse transcribed the entire isolated RNA, so it sequenced expressed TCRB transcripts. Average reads for naive, central memory and regulatory T cell samples were about 3.57 million. Generated by immunoSEQ multiplex PCR, the TCRdb table keeps only in-frame clones and is missing some. The sample lists hundreds of thousands of clones; around 12% were seen once. The sample originates from a study of beta chain features in type 1 diabetes. Study information: Across every sample, around 98 million sorted cells were examined in total. Study results and caveats: A closer apparent resemblance between naive, central memory and Treg TCRB repertoires was seen in patients than in healthy donors. Moderately but significantly shorter TCRB CDR3s were found in Type 1 diabetes patients in all four CD4+ subsets.

Germline loops: CDR1 LNHDA, CDR2 SQIVND (reference sequence). J gave up 13 bases and V 3 bases, and 8 bases lay outside the gene matches. This CDR3 region has 12 residues. V usage is TRBV19 and J usage is TRBJ1-1; TRBD1 agrees at 7 bases. Sequencing input: naive CD4+ T cells from blood. This sequence originates from a woman in her late teens or twenties with type 1 diabetes. CDR3: CASSIARDRLFF. The CDR3 DNA reads as TGTGCCAGTAGTATTGCGCGGGACAGACTTTTCTTT.